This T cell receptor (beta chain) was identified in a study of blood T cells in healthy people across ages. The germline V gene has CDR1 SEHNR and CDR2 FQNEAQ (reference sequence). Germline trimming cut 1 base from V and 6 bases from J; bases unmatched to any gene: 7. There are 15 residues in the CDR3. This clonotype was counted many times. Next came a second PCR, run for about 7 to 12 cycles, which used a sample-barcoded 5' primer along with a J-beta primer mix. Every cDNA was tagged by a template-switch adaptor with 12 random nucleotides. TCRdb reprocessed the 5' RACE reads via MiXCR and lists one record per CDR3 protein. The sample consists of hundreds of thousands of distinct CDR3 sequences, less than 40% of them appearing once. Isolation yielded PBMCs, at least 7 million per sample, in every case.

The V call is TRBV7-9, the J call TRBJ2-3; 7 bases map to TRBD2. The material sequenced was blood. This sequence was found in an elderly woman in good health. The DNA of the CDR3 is TGTGCCAGCAGCTTAGGGACTAGAAGGGCCGATACGCAGTATTTT. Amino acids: CASSLGTRRADTQYF.